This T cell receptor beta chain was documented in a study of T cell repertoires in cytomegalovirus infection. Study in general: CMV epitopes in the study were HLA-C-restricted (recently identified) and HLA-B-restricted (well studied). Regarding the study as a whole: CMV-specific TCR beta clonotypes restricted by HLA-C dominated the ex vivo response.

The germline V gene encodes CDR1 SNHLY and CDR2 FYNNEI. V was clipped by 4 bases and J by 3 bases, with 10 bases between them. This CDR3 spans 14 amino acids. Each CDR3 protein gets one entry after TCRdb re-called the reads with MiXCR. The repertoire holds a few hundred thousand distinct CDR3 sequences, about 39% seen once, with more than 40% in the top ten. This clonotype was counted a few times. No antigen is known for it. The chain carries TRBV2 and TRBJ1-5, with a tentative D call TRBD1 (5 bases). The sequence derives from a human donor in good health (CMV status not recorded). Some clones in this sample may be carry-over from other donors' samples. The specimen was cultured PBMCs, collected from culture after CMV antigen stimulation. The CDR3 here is CASSAQGINQPQHF. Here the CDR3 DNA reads TGTGCCAGCAGTGCTCAGGGAATCAATCAGCCCCAGCATTTT.